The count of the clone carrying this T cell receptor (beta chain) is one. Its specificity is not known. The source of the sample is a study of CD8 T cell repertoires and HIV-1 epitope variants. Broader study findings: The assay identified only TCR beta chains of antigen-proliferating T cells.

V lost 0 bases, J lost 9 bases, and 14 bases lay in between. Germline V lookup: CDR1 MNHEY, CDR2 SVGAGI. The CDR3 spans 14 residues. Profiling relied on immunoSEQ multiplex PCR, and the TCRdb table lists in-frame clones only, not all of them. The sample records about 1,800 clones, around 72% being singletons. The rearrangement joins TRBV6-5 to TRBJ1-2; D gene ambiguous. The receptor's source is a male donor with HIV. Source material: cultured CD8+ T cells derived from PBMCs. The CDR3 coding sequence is TGTGCCAGCAGTTACTCGACCTTGGGTTTTAGCTACACCTTC. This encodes CASSYSTLGFSYTF.